A single sample gave rise to the 16 T cell receptor beta chains below, sequenced in a study of blood T cell repertoires in COVID-19. Using immunoSEQ multiplex PCR, the repertoire was profiled, and TCRdb retains in-frame clones only, with some absent. This table has around 190,000 clones, around 86% appearing once. Sequencing was performed on peripheral blood. Receptors were obtained from a man aged 45-60 years with active or convalescent COVID-19.

The chain employs TRBV21-1 and TRBJ2-3; the DNA was not used to check the table's D call, TRBD2. TRBV21-1 is marked as a pseudogene. This CDR3 is 14 amino acids long. CDR3 DNA: TGTGCCAGCAGCAAAGCAAGCCCCCCAGATACGCAGTATTTT. Translation: CASSKASPPDTQYF.

The rearrangement uses TRBV5-1 and TRBJ2-5, with a weak D call TRBD1 (6 bases). Per germline, CDR1 SGHRS and CDR2 YFSETQ. The ends were cut back, 4 bases at V and 4 bases at J, with 14 bases in the middle. This CDR3 has 14 residues. CDR3 DNA sequence: TGCGCCAGCAGCCCTACAGGGCCCACAGAGACCCAGTACTTC. Its translation: CASSPTGPTETQYF.

This chain uses TRBV29-1 with TRBJ1-2; 9 bases are shared with TRBD1. The V gene's germline CDR1 is SQVTM and CDR2 ANQGSEA. The ends lost 3 bases at V and 4 bases at J; junction bases unmatched: 3. The CDR3 loop spans 13 amino acids. Here the CDR3 reads CSVEGQGFYGYTF. The DNA for the CDR3 is TGCAGCGTTGAGGGACAGGGTTTCTATGGCTACACCTTC.

The chain recombines TRBV19 with TRBJ2-5, with 7 nucleotides matching TRBD1. The germline CDR1 and CDR2 sequences are LNHDA and SQIVND (reference sequence). V gave up 3 bases and J gave up 7 bases; unmatched junction bases: 17. CDR3 length: 17 residues. CDR3 protein: CASSISIQGPSSGTQYF. DNA of the CDR3: TGTGCCAGTAGTATTTCTATACAGGGGCCTTCGTCAGGGACCCAGTACTTC.

This chain connects TRBV27 to TRBJ2-3; TRBD1 aligns across 10 bases. This CDR3 has 18 amino acids. Trimming cost V 10 bases and J 1 base; bases outside gene matches: 17. Germline V gene sequence: CDR1 MNHEY, CDR2 SMNVEV (reference sequence). CDR3: CATQTGGAAGERTDTQYF. CDR3 coding DNA: TGTGCCACCCAGACAGGGGGCGCCGCGGGGGAGCGCACAGATACGCAGTATTTT.

The rearrangement uses TRBV5-1 and TRBJ2-1; 11 bases map to TRBD1. Trimming cost V 4 bases and J 6 bases; bases outside gene matches: 9. This CDR3 is 16 amino acids long. The germline V gene encodes CDR1 SGHRS and CDR2 YFSETQ. The CDR3 region has the DNA TGCGCCAGCAGCCCTGTTCCGGGGACAGGGGGCAATGAGCAGTTCTTC. It yields the protein CASSPVPGTGGNEQFF.

The genes are TRBV6-5 and TRBJ1-3; D perhaps matches TRBD1 (6 bases). Between the trimmed V and J ends, which lost 4 bases and 4 bases, there was a span of 8 bases. This CDR3 contains 13 residues. Germline assignment: CDR1 MNHEY and CDR2 SVGAGI. Here the CDR3 reads CASSWTEGNTIYF. The CDR3 bases are TGTGCCAGCAGTTGGACAGAAGGAAACACCATATATTTT.

V and J are TRBV3-1 (or the pseudogene TRBV3-2) and TRBJ1-1, with D unclear. Trimming took 1 base from V and 4 from J, leaving 10 bases between them. CDR3 length: 14 amino acids. The germline V gene encodes CDR1 LGHDT and CDR2 YNNKEL (reference sequence). This chain's CDR3 is CASSQVRRVTEAFF. The CDR3 region has the DNA TGTGCCAGCAGCCAAGTTCGGAGGGTCACTGAAGCTTTCTTT.

This clone was found once. This sequence joins TRBV7-2 and TRBJ1-1, with D unresolved. The CDR3 totals 15 residues. Germline V lookup: CDR1 SGHTA, CDR2 FQGNSA. With 1 base removed from V and 0 bases from J, the gap between germline ends came to 9 bases. The CDR3 region is CASSLGQYMNTEAFF. CDR3 DNA: TGTGCCAGCAGCTTAGGCCAATACATGAACACTGAAGCTTTCTTT.

This chain joins TRBV6-4 and TRBJ1-5; TRBD1 aligns across 9 bases. Germline CDR1 is MRHNA and CDR2 is SNTAGT. The CDR3 is made up of 14 amino acids. J lost 7 bases, V lost 5 bases, and 6 bases had no gene match. The CDR3 coding sequence is TGTGCCAGCAGTTCACAGGGGGCTCAACAGCCCCAGCATTTT. Amino acids: CASSSQGAQQPQHF.

The V and J genes are TRBV10-3 and TRBJ1-1; TRBD1 matches at 8 bases. Per germline, CDR1 ENHRY and CDR2 SYGVKD. Losses at the gene ends were 5 bases for V and 4 bases for J; bases not matched to a gene: 6. The CDR3 covers 14 residues. Here the CDR3 reads CAISFQGAGTEAFF. In DNA form, the CDR3 reads TGTGCCATCAGTTTTCAGGGGGCAGGCACTGAAGCTTTCTTT.

This clone turned up a few times. The genes are TRBV11-2 and TRBJ2-3; D may be TRBD2 (5 bases). In germline, CDR1 is SGHAT, CDR2 FQNNGV. Trimming pared 6 bases from V and 0 bases from J, leaving 10 bases between. CDR3 length: 14 residues. The DNA of the CDR3 is TGTGCCAGCAGGGACGGACTTAGCACAGATACGCAGTATTTT. Its protein is CASRDGLSTDTQYF.

This chain links TRBV6-1 with TRBJ1-2, with TRBD1 matching 9 bases. The length of the CDR3 is 16 residues. Germline lookup yields CDR1 MNHNS and CDR2 SASEGT. V dropped 2 bases and J dropped 4; count of bases not matched to a gene: 8. The CDR3 nucleotides read TGTGCCAGCAGTGAACTCCCGGGACAGGGCCCCTATGGCTACACCTTC. It encodes CASSELPGQGPYGYTF.

This chain connects TRBV4-2 to TRBJ1-4; 10 nucleotides align to TRBD1. V shed 1 base and J 8 bases; nucleotides not matched to a gene: 7. The CDR3 loop spans 16 amino acids. The germline gives CDR1 LGHNA, CDR2 YNFKEQ. The chain's CDR3 is CASSQGTGTGDEKLFF. Here the CDR3 DNA reads TGTGCCAGCAGCCAAGGAACCGGGACAGGGGACGAAAAACTGTTTTTT.

This rearrangement joins TRBV18 to TRBJ2-3; 9 bases align to TRBD1. Germline lookup yields CDR1 KGHSH and CDR2 LQKENI. V trimming: 1 base; J trimming: 4 bases; junction bases outside the gene matches: 6. The CDR3 has 16 amino acids. CDR3 nucleotides: TGTGCCAGCTCACCACTGGGACAGGGCGGTGCAGATACGCAGTATTTT. This sequence encodes CASSPLGQGGADTQYF.

The chain joins TRBV5-4 to TRBJ1-2; 7 bases fit TRBD1. V lost 4 bases, J lost 2 bases, and 2 bases stayed unmatched. Per germline, CDR1 SGHNT and CDR2 YYREEE (reference sequence). The CDR3 contains 13 residues. CDR3 bases: TGTGCCAGCAGCAGGACAGGCAACTATGGCTACACCTTC. As protein: CASSRTGNYGYTF.